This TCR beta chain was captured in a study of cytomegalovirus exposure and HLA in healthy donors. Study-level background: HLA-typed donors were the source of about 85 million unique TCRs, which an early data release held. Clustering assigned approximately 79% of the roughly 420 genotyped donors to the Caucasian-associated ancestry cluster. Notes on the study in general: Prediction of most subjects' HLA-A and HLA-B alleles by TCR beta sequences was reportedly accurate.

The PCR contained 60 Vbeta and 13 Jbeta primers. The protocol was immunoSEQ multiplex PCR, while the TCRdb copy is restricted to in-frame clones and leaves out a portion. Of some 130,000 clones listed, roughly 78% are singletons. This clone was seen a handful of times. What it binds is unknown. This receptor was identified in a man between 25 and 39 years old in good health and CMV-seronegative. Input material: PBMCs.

DNA for the CDR3: TGCGCCAGCAGCCCTCGACAGATGAACACTGAAGCTTTCTTT. Translation: CASSPRQMNTEAFF. The rearrangement uses TRBV4-1 and TRBJ1-1; TRBD1 might be the D (5 bases). V lost 4 bases and J 0 bases, leaving 9 bases between the germline ends. The germline V gene encodes CDR1 MGHRA and CDR2 YSYEKL. This CDR3 is built from 14 residues.